The rows below give T cell receptor beta chains drawn from one sample of a study of OX40 agonist ivuxolimab in advanced cancers. Method: immunoSEQ multiplex PCR; TCRdb's copy keeps in-frame clones and lacks some. Altogether some 15,000 clones are present, roughly 88% being singletons, with the ten largest covering roughly 30%. The sample consisted of CD4+ or CD8+ T cells sorted from blood, taken in a trial of the OX40 agonist ivuxolimab. The receptors derive from an adult with an advanced solid tumor such as melanoma, head and neck, liver or kidney cancer. Both conserved end residues are part of each CDR3. A D gene is named only where the DNA matches it firmly. The size of a clone is reported for some rows only, either as once, few or many, or as a class for expanded clones.

v_gene	j_gene	abundance	d_gene	CDR3nt	CDR3aa
TRBV7-9	TRBJ1-3	once	.	TGTGCCAGCAGCTTACACGACAGTTACTCTGGAAACACCATATATTTT	CASSLHDSYSGNTIYF
TRBV2	TRBJ2-5	.	TRBD1	TGTGCCACCCCCGGGACAGGGGCCGAGACCCAGTACTTC	CATPGTGAETQYF
TRBV7-9	TRBJ2-6	.	.	TGTGCCACCGAGGAATTGACAGGCCCTGGGGCCAACGTCCTGACTTTC	CATEELTGPGANVLTF
TRBV19	TRBJ2-7	.	TRBD1	TGTGCCAGTAGTATATCCATCCCCTCCGGGACAGGATCCTACGAGCAGTACTTC	CASSISIPSGTGSYEQYF
TRBV7-8	TRBJ2-1	.	TRBD2	TGTGCCAGCAGCTGGGGGACTAGCGGGAGGTCCGGTGAGCAGTTCTTC	CASSWGTSGRSGEQFF
TRBV28	TRBJ2-2	.	.	TGTGCCAGCCTATCTTTTTCCGCCGGGGAGCTGTTTTTT	CASLSFSAGELFF
TRBV5-6	TRBJ2-5	.	.	TGTGCCAGCAGCTTAGTTCTAGCTGGAGAGACCCAGTACTTC	CASSLVLAGETQYF
TRBV6-5	TRBJ2-4	.	.	TGTGCCACAAAAACTCCGGGTCTCAAAAACATTCAGTACTTC	CATKTPGLKNIQYF
TRBV27	TRBJ2-7	once	TRBD1	TGTGCCAGCAAGCCGGGACAGGGGGCCTACGAGCAGTACTTC	CASKPGQGAYEQYF
TRBV2	TRBJ2-1	.	.	TGTGCCAGCACGGCGAACAATGAGCAGTTCTTC	CASTANNEQFF
TRBV27	TRBJ2-7	.	.	TGTGCCAGCAGTTTATCGTCTAACTACGAGCAGTACTTC	CASSLSSNYEQYF
TRBV28	TRBJ2-7	.	TRBD1	TGTGCCAGCAGTTTGTCCCTCGGGACAGATTTCTACGAGCAGTACTTC	CASSLSLGTDFYEQYF
TRBV11-3	TRBJ1-2	medium-sized	.	TGTGCCAGCAGCACTCAGAGGGGGGGGACGCGGCCAGTGGGCTACACCTTC	CASSTQRGGTRPVGYTF
TRBV18	TRBJ2-7	.	TRBD2	TGTGCCAGCTCACCGGGGGCGGGAGGTACCCACGAGCAGTACTTC	CASSPGAGGTHEQYF
TRBV6-6	TRBJ1-4	.	.	TGTGCCAGCAGGTCGTCTAATGAAAAACTGTTTTTT	CASRSSNEKLFF
TRBV19	TRBJ2-3	.	TRBD1	TGTGCCACCAAAAAAAGGTCCGGGACAGAAACAGATACGCAGTATTTT	CATKKRSGTETDTQYF
TRBV7-6	TRBJ2-1	.	TRBD2	TGTGCCAGCAGCTCGAGCGGGAATCCTAAGACCTACAATGAGCAGTTCTTC	CASSSSGNPKTYNEQFF
TRBV27	TRBJ2-1	once	TRBD1	TGTGCCAGCAGTTTAGGGACAGGAGCCTACAATGAGCAGTTCTTC	CASSLGTGAYNEQFF
TRBV7-9	TRBJ1-2	.	TRBD1	TGTGCCAGCAGCTTAGCCATAGGCCGGGACAGAAGTTTCTATGGCTACACCTTC	CASSLAIGRDRSFYGYTF
TRBV11-3	TRBJ2-7	.	.	TGTGCCAGCAGCACGTTGCTTACAGCGGCGGGGTACGAGCAGTACTTC	CASSTLLTAAGYEQYF
TRBV29-1	TRBJ2-7	.	TRBD1	TGCAGCGTTGATGTGGTGGGGACAGGGAACGAGCAGTACTTC	CSVDVVGTGNEQYF
TRBV7-6	TRBJ2-2	.	.	TGTGCCAGCAGGTCCGGGGACAACCTGAACACCGGGGAGCTGTTTTTT	CASRSGDNLNTGELFF
TRBV7-9	TRBJ2-5	.	.	TGTGCCAGCAGCTCAGCCAACCCCGGGGGCCAAGAGACCCAGTACTTC	CASSSANPGGQETQYF
TRBV5-1	TRBJ2-3	.	TRBD2	TGCGCCAGCAGCCTGGGGACTAGCGTAACATACACAGATACGCAGTATTTT	CASSLGTSVTYTDTQYF
TRBV5-6	TRBJ2-7	.	.	TGTGCCAGCAGCTTTGGGACCGACTTCTACGAGCAGTACTTC	CASSFGTDFYEQYF
TRBV28	TRBJ1-1	.	.	TGTGCCAGCAGTTTCGCGGGTACCTACACTGAAGCTTTCTTT	CASSFAGTYTEAFF
TRBV9	TRBJ1-1	.	.	TGTGCCAGCAGCGTACCCCGGGACATTTTTTACGGCAATAGGTCGGGCACTGAAGCTTTCTTT	CASSVPRDIFYGNRSGTEAFF
TRBV28	TRBJ1-2	.	TRBD1	TGTGCCACCGACGGGACAGACAACTATGGCTACACCTTC	CATDGTDNYGYTF
TRBV6-6	TRBJ1-2	.	.	TGTGCCAGCAGCCCCGCAGGGAAGGGTGGCTACACCTTC	CASSPAGKGGYTF
TRBV5-1	TRBJ2-7	.	TRBD2	TGCGCCAGCAGCTTCCTAGCGGGAGAGATCCCCGAGCAGTACTTC	CASSFLAGEIPEQYF
TRBV6-6	TRBJ1-1	.	.	TGTGCCAGCAGTTACGCCCCCGACAGGCCGAACACTGAAGCTTTCTTT	CASSYAPDRPNTEAFF
TRBV28	TRBJ2-7	once	.	TGTGCCAGCAGTTACGAAACAGTCTACGAGCAGTACTTC	CASSYETVYEQYF
TRBV7-9	TRBJ2-1	.	.	TGTGCCAGCAGACGAGGGTTGGTGCAGTTCTTC	CASRRGLVQFF
TRBV28	TRBJ1-2	.	.	TGTGCCAGCAGTTTCGAGGGTTTCTATGGCTACACCTTC	CASSFEGFYGYTF
TRBV7-2	TRBJ2-3	.	TRBD2	TGTGCCAGCACGACCCTGGGACTAGCGAGCACAGATACGCAGTATTTT	CASTTLGLASTDTQYF
TRBV18	TRBJ2-7	.	TRBD2	TGTGCCAGCTCACCAATCGGGAGGGCGGGCGAGCAGTACTTC	CASSPIGRAGEQYF
TRBV27	TRBJ2-7	large	.	TGTGCCAGCAAAGCTAGCAACGAGCAGTACTTC	CASKASNEQYF
TRBV10-2	TRBJ2-3	.	TRBD2	TGCGCCAGCAGGGGACTAGCTCCCGACTGGGATACGCAGTATTTT	CASRGLAPDWDTQYF
TRBV30	TRBJ1-1	few	.	TGTGCCTGGAGTGTACCACAGAACACTGAAGCTTTCTTT	CAWSVPQNTEAFF